Shown below are 15 T cell receptor beta chains from a single sample sequenced in a study of OX40 agonist ivuxolimab in advanced cancers. The data were produced by immunoSEQ multiplex PCR, yet TCRdb's version contains in-frame clones alone and is incomplete. The sample contains roughly 30,000 clones, roughly 84% of which appear only once. The specimen comprised CD4+ or CD8+ T cells sorted from blood, sampled in a trial of the OX40 agonist ivuxolimab. The receptors here all came from an adult with an advanced solid tumor such as melanoma, head and neck, liver or kidney cancer.

This chain uses TRBV10-3 with TRBJ2-7; possible D gene TRBD2, 5 bases. Trimming took 3 bases from V and 2 from J, leaving 11 bases between them. The length of the CDR3 is 14 residues. Germline V lookup: CDR1 ENHRY, CDR2 SYGVKD. CDR3 sequence (DNA): TGTGCCATCAGTGACCGCGGGCTGCCCTACGAGCAGTACTTC. Translation: CAISDRGLPYEQYF.

The chain joins TRBV29-1 to TRBJ2-1; D is unresolved. V shed 1 base and J shed 0 bases, with 7 bases lying between them. Germline V CDR1 and CDR2: SQVTM, ANQGSEA. This CDR3 is 14 amino acids long. As DNA, the CDR3 is TGCAGCGTTGAAGGCGGAATCTCCTACAATGAGCAGTTCTTC. As protein: CSVEGGISYNEQFF.

This chain links TRBV5-4 with TRBJ1-1; 9 bases align to TRBD1. The CDR3 runs 15 residues. CDR1 and CDR2 from the germline V gene are SGHNT and YYREEE (reference sequence). The V gene end was trimmed by 4 bases and the J gene end by 7 bases; junction bases not matched to a gene: 11. The chain's CDR3 is CASSPQTGGFSEAFF. The CDR3 DNA is TGTGCCAGCAGCCCCCAAACAGGGGGCTTTAGTGAAGCTTTCTTT.

The gene calls are TRBV9 and TRBJ2-3, with 7 positions matching TRBD2. The CDR3 extends over 15 amino acids. Germline V lookup: CDR1 SGDLS, CDR2 YYNGEE. After removal of 2 bases from V and 2 bases from J, the junction contained 5 bases not matched to a gene. The CDR3 spells CASSVGGYSTDTQYF. CDR3 nucleotides: TGTGCCAGCAGCGTGGGGGGGTATTCCACAGATACGCAGTATTTT.

This chain links TRBV28 with TRBJ2-7, with no clear D. This CDR3 comprises 14 residues. V was trimmed by 3 bases and J by 5 bases, leaving 14 bases between them. Per germline, CDR1 MDHEN and CDR2 SYDVKM. Here the CDR3 DNA reads TGTGCCAGCAGTTTTGCACCAGGAAGAAACGAGCAGTACTTC. The encoded protein is CASSFAPGRNEQYF.

The genes are TRBV4-1 and TRBJ2-1; D gene uncertain. V was shortened by 1 base and J by 0 bases, with 7 bases between the two germline ends. From germline, CDR1 is MGHRA and CDR2 YSYEKL. The CDR3 is 15 amino acids. Here the CDR3 reads CASSQVWSSYNEQFF. CDR3 coding DNA: TGCGCCAGCAGCCAAGTATGGAGCTCCTACAATGAGCAGTTCTTC.

V and J are TRBV14 and TRBJ2-7; 9 nucleotides agree with TRBD1. V shed 2 bases, J shed 6 bases, and the junction held 2 bases outside the gene matches. Germline V CDR1 and CDR2: SGHDN, FVKESK. The CDR3 length is 13 residues. The CDR3 spells CASSQWTGVEQYF. The CDR3 bases are TGTGCCAGCAGCCAATGGACAGGGGTCGAGCAGTACTTC.

As DNA, the CDR3 is TGTGCCAGCAGCCCCGGGACAGGGGGTCTCTACGAGCAGTACTTC. Encoded protein: CASSPGTGGLYEQYF. The rearrangement joins TRBV7-6 to TRBJ2-7, with TRBD1 matching over 11 bases. CDR1 and CDR2 (germline): SGHVS, FNYEAQ. The ends lost 5 bases at V and 3 bases at J; junction bases unmatched: 6. This CDR3 contains 15 residues.

The chain is built from TRBV6-1 and TRBJ1-2, with D possibly matching TRBD1 (5 bases). The length of the CDR3 is 14 residues. V lost 0 bases and J 8 bases, leaving 13 bases between the germline ends. In germline, CDR1 is MNHNS, CDR2 SASEGT. CDR3 bases: TGTGCCAGCAGTGAAGCAATGGAGGGGTTGGGCTACACCTTC. It codes for CASSEAMEGLGYTF.

CDR3 in amino acids: CASSSGQDYEQYF. CDR3 bases: TGTGCCAGCAGCAGTGGACAGGACTACGAGCAGTACTTC. The chain joins TRBV5-6 to TRBJ2-7; 7 bases fit TRBD1. CDR3 length: 13 residues. V was pared by 4 bases and J by 3 bases, with 4 bases of the junction left unmatched. CDR1 and CDR2 from the germline V gene are SGHDT and YYEEEE.

The sample holds one count of this clone. The chain links TRBV4-1 to TRBJ1-5; D unresolved. CDR1 MGHRA and CDR2 YSYEKL come from the germline V gene. V lost 3 bases to trimming and J lost 0 bases, with 18 bases between them. The CDR3 totals 18 residues. The CDR3: CASSQSPIGLGSNQPQHF. Written as DNA, the CDR3 is TGCGCCAGCAGCCAGTCCCCCATAGGGCTAGGTAGCAATCAGCCCCAGCATTTT.

CDR3 sequence reads: CASSEAGGYNEQFF. DNA of the CDR3: TGTGCCAGCAGTGAAGCAGGAGGTTACAATGAGCAGTTCTTC. This chain links TRBV6-1 with TRBJ2-1; D may be TRBD2 (5 bases). Deletions cut 0 bases from V and 4 bases from J, with 7 bases between. Germline lookup yields CDR1 MNHNS and CDR2 SASEGT. The CDR3 contains 14 residues.

The CDR3 DNA reads as TGTGCCAGCAGGAAGGTGGGGCAAGAGACCCAGTACTTC. Translation: CASRKVGQETQYF. The gene calls are TRBV2 and TRBJ2-5, with unresolved D. With 6 bases removed from V and 2 bases from J, the gap between germline ends came to 10 bases. The germline V gene encodes CDR1 SNHLY and CDR2 FYNNEI. The CDR3 loop spans 13 amino acids.

This chain links TRBV29-1 with TRBJ2-3, with D hard to call. Trimming stripped 3 bases from V and 6 bases from J, with 10 bases between. In germline, CDR1 is SQVTM, CDR2 ANQGSEA. CDR3 length: 12 residues. CDR3 sequence reads: CSVDCPMDTQYF. The CDR3 DNA follows: TGCAGCGTTGACTGTCCAATGGATACGCAGTATTTT.

By frequency in the sample, this clone is medium-sized. The chain links TRBV9 to TRBJ2-3; TRBD2 aligns across 9 bases. V dropped 0 bases and J dropped 0; count of bases not matched to a gene: 2. Looked up from germline, CDR1 is SGDLS and CDR2 is YYNGEE. This CDR3 has 16 amino acids. CDR3 in DNA: TGTGCCAGCAGCGTAGAGGCGGGGGGGAGCACAGATACGCAGTATTTT. Its protein product is CASSVEAGGSTDTQYF.